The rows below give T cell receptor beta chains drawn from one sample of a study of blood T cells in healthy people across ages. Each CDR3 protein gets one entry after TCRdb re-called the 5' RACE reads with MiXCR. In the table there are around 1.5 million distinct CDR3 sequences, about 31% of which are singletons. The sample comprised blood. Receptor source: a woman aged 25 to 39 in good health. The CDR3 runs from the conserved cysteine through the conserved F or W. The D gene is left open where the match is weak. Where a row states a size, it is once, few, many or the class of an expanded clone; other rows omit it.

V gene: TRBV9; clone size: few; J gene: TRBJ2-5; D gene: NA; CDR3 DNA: TGTGCCAGCAGCGTAGTGGGGGCTGGAGGAGAGACCCAGTACTTC; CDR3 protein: CASSVVGAGGETQYF
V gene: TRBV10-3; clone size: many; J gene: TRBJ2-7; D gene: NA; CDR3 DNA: TGTGCCATCACCAGAGACACTTCCTACGAGCAGTACTTC; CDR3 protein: CAITRDTSYEQYF
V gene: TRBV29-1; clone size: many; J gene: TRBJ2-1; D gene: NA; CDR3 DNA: TGCAGCGTTGATCCGGGCCCAGCAGGTGAGCAGTTCTTC; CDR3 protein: CSVDPGPAGEQFF
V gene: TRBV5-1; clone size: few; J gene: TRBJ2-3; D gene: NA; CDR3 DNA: TGCGCCAGCAGCGGGGACACCAACACAGATACGCAGTATTTT; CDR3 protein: CASSGDTNTDTQYF
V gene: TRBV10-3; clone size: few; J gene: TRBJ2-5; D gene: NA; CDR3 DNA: TGTGCCATCAGTGAATCTGGGTTTCAAGAGACCCAGTACTTC; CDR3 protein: CAISESGFQETQYF
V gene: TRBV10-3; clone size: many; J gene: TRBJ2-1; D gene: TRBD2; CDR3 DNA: TGTGCCATCAGTAGGACTAGCGGGAGGGTTTCCTACAATGAGCAGTTCTTC; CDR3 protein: CAISRTSGRVSYNEQFF
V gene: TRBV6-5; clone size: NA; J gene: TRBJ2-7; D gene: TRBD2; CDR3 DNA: TGTGCCAGCGCCTCCGGGACTAGACCTTACAATGAGCAGTACTTC; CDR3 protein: CASASGTRPYNEQYF
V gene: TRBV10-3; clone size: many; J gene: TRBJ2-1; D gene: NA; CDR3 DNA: TGTGCCATCGGGGGTTCGGGGGCGCGCCCAGGCAATGAGCAGTTCTTC; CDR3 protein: CAIGGSGARPGNEQFF
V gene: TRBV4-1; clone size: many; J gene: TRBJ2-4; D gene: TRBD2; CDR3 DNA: TGCGCCAGCAGCCCCCTGGGACTACCTGGAAGGGACATTCAGTACTTC; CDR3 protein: CASSPLGLPGRDIQYF
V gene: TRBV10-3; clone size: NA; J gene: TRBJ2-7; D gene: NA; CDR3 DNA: TGTGCCATCAGTGAAAACTCTGACGAGCAGTACTTC; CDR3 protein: CAISENSDEQYF
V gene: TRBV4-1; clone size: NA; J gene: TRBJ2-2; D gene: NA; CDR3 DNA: TGCGCCAGCAGCCCGGCGGAGTTCACCGGGGAGTTGTTTTTT; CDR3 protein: CASSPAEFTGELFF
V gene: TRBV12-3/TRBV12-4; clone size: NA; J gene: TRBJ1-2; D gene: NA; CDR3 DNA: TGTGCCAGCAGCGGGGTGGCAGGGAGCAACTATGGCTACACCTTC; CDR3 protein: CASSGVAGSNYGYTF
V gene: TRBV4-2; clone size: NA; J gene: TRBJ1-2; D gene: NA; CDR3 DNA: TGTGCCAGCAGCCAAGAACCGGGCCCCAACGTTCTCTTCGATGGCTACACCTTC; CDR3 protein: CASSQEPGPNVLFDGYTF
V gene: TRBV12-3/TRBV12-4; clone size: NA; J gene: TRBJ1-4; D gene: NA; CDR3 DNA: TGTGCCAGCAGTTTGGAAAGGGTCGAAAAACTGTTTTTT; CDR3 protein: CASSLERVEKLFF
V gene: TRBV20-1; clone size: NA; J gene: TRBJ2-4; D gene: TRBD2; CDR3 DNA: TGCAGTGCTAGAGATGAGGGGCGGGGGGCCAAAAACATTCAGTACTTC; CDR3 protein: CSARDEGRGAKNIQYF
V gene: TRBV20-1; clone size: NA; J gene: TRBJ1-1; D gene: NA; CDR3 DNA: TGCAGTGCTCCCTCACTGAACACTGAAGCTTTCTTT; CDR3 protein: CSAPSLNTEAFF
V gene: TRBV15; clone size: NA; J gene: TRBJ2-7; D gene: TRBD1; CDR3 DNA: TGTGCCACCAGCGGAGTAGGACAGGGCTACGAGCAGTACTTC; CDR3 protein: CATSGVGQGYEQYF
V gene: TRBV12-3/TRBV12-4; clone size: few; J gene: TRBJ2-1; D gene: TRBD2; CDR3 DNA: TGTGCCAGCAGTTTGCCAGCGGGAGGGATTAATGAGCAGTTCTTC; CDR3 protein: CASSLPAGGINEQFF
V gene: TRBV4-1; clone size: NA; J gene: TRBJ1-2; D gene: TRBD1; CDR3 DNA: TGCGCCAGCAGCCAAGATAGATTTGGGACAGGGGCCTATGGCTACACCTTC; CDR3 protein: CASSQDRFGTGAYGYTF
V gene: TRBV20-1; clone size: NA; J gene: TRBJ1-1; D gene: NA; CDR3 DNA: TGCAGTGCCTCCCCCGTGACCACTGAAGCTTTCTTT; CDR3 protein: CSASPVTTEAFF
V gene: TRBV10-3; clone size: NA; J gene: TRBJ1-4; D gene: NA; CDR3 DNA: TGTGCCATCAGTCCCACAGATAATGAAAAACTGTTTTTT; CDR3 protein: CAISPTDNEKLFF
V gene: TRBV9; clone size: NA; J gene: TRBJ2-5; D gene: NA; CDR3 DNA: TGTGCCAGCGGCGTAGGAGGGGGAGAGCAGTACTTC; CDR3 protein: CASGVGGGEQYF
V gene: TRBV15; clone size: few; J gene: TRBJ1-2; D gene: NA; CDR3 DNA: TGTGCCACCAGCAGAGCTCTTCAAGCAGGCCCTTATGGCTACACCTTC; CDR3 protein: CATSRALQAGPYGYTF
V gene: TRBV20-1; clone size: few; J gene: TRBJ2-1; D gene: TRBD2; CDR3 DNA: TGCAGTGCTGGAGGACTAGCGGGAGCCTCCAGCTCCTACAATGAGCAGTTCTTC; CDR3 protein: CSAGGLAGASSSYNEQFF
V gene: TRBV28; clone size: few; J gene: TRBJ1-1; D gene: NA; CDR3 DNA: TGTGCCAGCAGTCTCGCATCGGGACGGTTGAACACTGAAGCTTTCTTT; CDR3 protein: CASSLASGRLNTEAFF
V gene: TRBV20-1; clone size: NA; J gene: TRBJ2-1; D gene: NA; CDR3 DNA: TGCAGTGCTAGCGAACCTTTAGAGGGGAAAAACAATGAGCAGTTCTTC; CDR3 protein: CSASEPLEGKNNEQFF
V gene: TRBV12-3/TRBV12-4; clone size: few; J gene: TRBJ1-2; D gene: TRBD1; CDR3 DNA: TGTGCCAGCAGTTTAGGGGACAGTATTGGCTACACCTTC; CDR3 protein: CASSLGDSIGYTF
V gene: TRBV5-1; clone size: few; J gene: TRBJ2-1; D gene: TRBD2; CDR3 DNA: TGCGCCAGCAGCCCCCCTAGAACAGGAGCGGGGGACTACAATGAGCAGTTCTTC; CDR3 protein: CASSPPRTGAGDYNEQFF
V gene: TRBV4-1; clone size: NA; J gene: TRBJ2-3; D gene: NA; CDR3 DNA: TGCGCCAGCAGCCAAGGGACTGGCGGGGGCACTTATACGCAGTATTTT; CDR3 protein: CASSQGTGGGTYTQYF
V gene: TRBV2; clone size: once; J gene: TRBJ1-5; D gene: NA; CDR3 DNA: TGTGCCAGCAGTGACGGAGCGGCTAGCAATCAGCCCCAGCATTTT; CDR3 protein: CASSDGAASNQPQHF
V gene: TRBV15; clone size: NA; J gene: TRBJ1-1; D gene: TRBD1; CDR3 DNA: TGTGCCACCAGCAGAGATTTCCCGGACAGGGAATGGTACACTGAAGCTTTCTTT; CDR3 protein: CATSRDFPDREWYTEAFF
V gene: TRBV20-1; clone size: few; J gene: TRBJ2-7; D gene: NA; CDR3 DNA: TGCAGTGCTAGTTCGGGGCAACCCTACGAGCAGTACTTC; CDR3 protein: CSASSGQPYEQYF
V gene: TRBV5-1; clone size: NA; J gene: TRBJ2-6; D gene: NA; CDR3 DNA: TGCGCCAGCAGCTTGGGGGTTCAATCTGGGGCCAACGTCCTGACTTTC; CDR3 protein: CASSLGVQSGANVLTF
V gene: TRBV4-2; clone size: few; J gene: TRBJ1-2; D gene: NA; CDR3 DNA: TGTGCCAGCAGCCAAGATATGGGCAGCTATGGCTACACCTTC; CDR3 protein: CASSQDMGSYGYTF
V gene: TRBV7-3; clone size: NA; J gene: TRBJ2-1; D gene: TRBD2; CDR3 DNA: TGTGCCAGCAGCAGAGCGGGGGGACGTGATGAGCAGTTCTTC; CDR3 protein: CASSRAGGRDEQFF
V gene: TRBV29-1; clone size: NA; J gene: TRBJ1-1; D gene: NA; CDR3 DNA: TGCAGCGTCAATCGGCAGCTAAACACTGAAGCTTTCTTT; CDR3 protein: CSVNRQLNTEAFF
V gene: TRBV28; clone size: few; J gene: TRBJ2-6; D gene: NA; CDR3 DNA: TGTGCCAGCAGTTTCCTTCAGGTTCATGGGGCCAACGTCCTGACTTTC; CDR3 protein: CASSFLQVHGANVLTF
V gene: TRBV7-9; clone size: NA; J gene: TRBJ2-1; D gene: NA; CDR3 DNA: TGTGCCAGCAGCCCGGGACCCTCAAATGAGCAGTTCTTC; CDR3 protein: CASSPGPSNEQFF
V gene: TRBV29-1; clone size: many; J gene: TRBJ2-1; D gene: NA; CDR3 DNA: TGCAGCGCCTGGTCTGGCGGGGAGCAGTTCTTC; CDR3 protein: CSAWSGGEQFF
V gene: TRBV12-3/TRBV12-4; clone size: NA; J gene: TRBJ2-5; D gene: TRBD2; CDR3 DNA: TGCGCCGGCAGTGCCGGAGGAAGCGGGGGAGGGGAGACCCAGTACTTC; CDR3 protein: CAGSAGGSGGGETQYF
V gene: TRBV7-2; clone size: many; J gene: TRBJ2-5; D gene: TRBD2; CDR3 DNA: TGTGCCAGCAGCCCCTCCCGGGGGGTGGCGGAGACCCAGTACTTC; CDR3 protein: CASSPSRGVAETQYF
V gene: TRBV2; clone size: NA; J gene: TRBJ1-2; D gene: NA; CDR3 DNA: TGTGCCAGCAGTGCAGGGGAGGGGTTTGGCTACACCTTC; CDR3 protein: CASSAGEGFGYTF
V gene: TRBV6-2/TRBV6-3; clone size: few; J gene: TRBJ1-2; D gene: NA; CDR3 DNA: TGTGCCAGCAGTTACTCCCGGAGTCTTGGCTACACCTTC; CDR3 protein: CASSYSRSLGYTF
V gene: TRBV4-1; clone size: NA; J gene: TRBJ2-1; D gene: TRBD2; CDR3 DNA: TGCGCCTGCAGCCAAGAGCTTGGGGGGGTCTACAATGAGCAGTTCTTC; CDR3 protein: CACSQELGGVYNEQFF
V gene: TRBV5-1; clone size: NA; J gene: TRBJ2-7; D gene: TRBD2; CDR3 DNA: TGCGCCAGCAGCTTAACCGGGACTAGCGGGATAGGGAGCTCCTACGAGCAGTACTTC; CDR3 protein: CASSLTGTSGIGSSYEQYF
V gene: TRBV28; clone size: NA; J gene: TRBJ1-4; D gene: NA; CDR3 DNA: TGTGCCAGCAGGGAGACGGGGGGTGTTGAAAAACTGTTTTTT; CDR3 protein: CASRETGGVEKLFF